There are a few counts of the clone carrying this T cell receptor (beta chain). Its matching antigen is unknown. This sample stems from a study of post-analysis software for immune sequencing data. Study outcomes and limitations: Comparison of patients with controls showed 4 to 6 TRBV segments more frequent in patients, TRBV5-6, TRBV5-1 and TRBV20-1 among them. Pronounced co-clustering by F measure was evident among identically batched samples.

This CDR3 is 14 amino acids long. Germline-derived CDR1 and CDR2 are MNHNY and SVGAGI (reference sequence). V dropped 2 bases and J dropped 8 bases, with 14 bases sitting between them. Each TCR beta cDNA library carried unique molecular identifiers. Using its own MiXCR run on the PCR reads, TCRdb lists one record per CDR3 protein. Of roughly 730,000 distinct CDR3 sequences in the sample, 30% were seen once. The sample was blood. The rearrangement links TRBV6-6 to TRBJ2-3, with TRBD1 as a possible D gene (5 bases). The TCR originated in a girl aged 10 to 17 with multiple sclerosis. The CDR3 loop is CASSYRPGSGTQYF. The CDR3, as DNA: TGTGCCAGCAGTTACCGACCAGGGTCCGGTACGCAGTATTTT.